Below, 6 T cell receptor beta chains from the same sample are listed, as sequenced in a study of blood T cell repertoires in COVID-19. Measured with immunoSEQ multiplex PCR; TCRdb has only the in-frame clones, and not every one. The data hold approximately 260,000 clones, with just over 90% observed a single time. Input material: PBMCs or T cells enriched from blood (not recorded which). The source of these receptors is a woman between 18 and 29 years old who had recovered from COVID-19.

The CDR3 here is CASQRGADSPLHF. For the CDR3, the DNA is TGTGCCAGCCAAAGGGGCGCGGATTCACCCCTCCACTTT. V gene TRBV6-5 combines with J gene TRBJ1-6, with TRBD1 as a possible D gene (5 bases). CDR1 is MNHEY and CDR2 is SVGAGI in the germline V gene. The V gene lost 8 bases and the J gene lost 8 bases, with 13 bases spanning the gap. The CDR3 consists of 13 residues.

The chain links TRBV5-1 to TRBJ1-6, with D maybe TRBD1 (5 bases). The V end was cut by 4 bases, the J end by 7 bases, with 15 bases between. Per the germline V gene, CDR1 is SGHRS and CDR2 is YFSETQ. The length of the CDR3 is 15 residues. This chain's CDR3 is CASSQRQGGNSPLHF. In DNA, the CDR3 is TGCGCCAGCAGCCAACGGCAGGGTGGGAATTCACCCCTCCACTTT.

The rearrangement joins TRBV11-3 to TRBJ1-4, with D perhaps matching TRBD1 (5 bases). The CDR3 length is 15 residues. Germline loops: CDR1 SGHNT, CDR2 YENEEA. Trimming took off 5 bases at V and 3 bases at J, with 13 bases between the two ends. CDR3 amino acids: CASSLGGTSNEKLFF. CDR3 DNA: TGTGCCAGCAGCCTCGGGGGGACCTCTAATGAAAAACTGTTTTTT.

This chain connects TRBV27 to TRBJ2-7; 12 bases match TRBD2. V gave up 7 bases and J gave up 5 bases; unmatched junction bases: 6. The CDR3 contains 14 residues. The germline V gene has CDR1 MNHEY and CDR2 SMNVEV (reference sequence). CDR3 residues: CASKGLAGRDEQYF. The CDR3 DNA reads TGTGCCAGCAAAGGACTAGCGGGACGGGACGAGCAGTACTTC.

The CDR3 DNA reads as TGTGCCAGCAGCCCGGTGGGGGGTCAAGACTACACCTTC. Protein sequence: CASSPVGGQDYTF. The chain is built from TRBV11-3 and TRBJ1-2; maybe TRBD1 (5 bases). The germline CDR1 and CDR2 sequences are SGHNT and YENEEA. The CDR3 sequence is 13 residues long. The V end was cut by 5 bases, the J end by 10 bases, with 17 bases between.

J is TRBJ2-2 and V is TRBV7-3; D ambiguous. The CDR3 runs to 15 residues. Germline V gene sequence: CDR1 SGHTA, CDR2 FQGTGA. Trimming removed 5 bases at V and 5 bases at J, with 15 bases between. The CDR3 nucleotides are TGTGCCAGCAGCCAAGCGACGTCTGGGACCGGGGAGCTGTTTTTT. It codes for CASSQATSGTGELFF. The full variable domain, its missing parts supplied by reference TRBV7-3 and TRBJ2-2, is GAGVSQTPSNKVTEKGKYVELRCDPISGHTALYWYRQSLGQGPEFLIYFQGTGAADDSGLPNDRFFAVRPEGSVSTLKIQRTERGDSAVYLCASSQATSGTGELFFGEGSRLTVL.